This record covers a single T cell receptor beta chain. In the original workflow: Scientists estimated how many nucleated cells there were by amplifying reference gene primers. Assay used: immunoSEQ multiplex PCR; TCRdb lists only in-frame clones, some missing. That table supplies the V and J calls and clone size; D and trimming were determined from the DNA. The top ten hold 2.5% to 3% of the sample, which has about 360,000 clones, around 82% seen once. After removal of 6 bases from V and 10 bases from J, the junction contained 16 bases not matched to a gene. There are 15 residues in the CDR3. In germline, CDR1 is SGHRS, CDR2 YFSETQ. The data derive from a study of blood T cell repertoires in COVID-19. Study in general: Specimens from acute and convalescent COVID-19 originated in the United States, Italy and Spain. From T cells, B-cell-depleted T cells, or PBMCs came the material, which was cDNA or gDNA.

The specimen sequenced was peripheral blood. The TCR was taken from a man aged 25 to 40 with active or convalescent COVID-19. The chain uses TRBV5-1 and TRBJ1-1, with 9 bases that match TRBD1. As DNA, the CDR3 is TGCGCCAGCAAAGTTGGGGACAGGGACCTGGAGGGAGCTTTCTTT. Translated: CASKVGDRDLEGAFF.